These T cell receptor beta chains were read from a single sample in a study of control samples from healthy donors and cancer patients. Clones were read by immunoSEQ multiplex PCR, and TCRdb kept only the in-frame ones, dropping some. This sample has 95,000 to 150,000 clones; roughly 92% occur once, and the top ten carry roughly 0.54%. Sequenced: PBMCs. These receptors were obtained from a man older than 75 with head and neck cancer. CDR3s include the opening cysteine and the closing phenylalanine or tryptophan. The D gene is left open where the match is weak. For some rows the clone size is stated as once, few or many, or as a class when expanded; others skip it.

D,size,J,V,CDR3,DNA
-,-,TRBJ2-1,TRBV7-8,CASSPGRGRYNEQFF,TGTGCCAGCAGCCCCGGACGCGGGCGATACAATGAGCAGTTCTTC
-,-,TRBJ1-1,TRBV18,CASSPRSSTEAFF,TGTGCCAGCTCACCACGTTCGTCGACTGAAGCTTTCTTT
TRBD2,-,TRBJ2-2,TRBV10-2,CASSESKLAGATGELFF,TGCGCCAGCAGTGAGTCGAAACTAGCGGGGGCAACCGGGGAGCTGTTTTTT
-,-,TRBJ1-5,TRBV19,CASSPGHLLYQPQHF,TGTGCCAGTAGTCCCGGACACCTTTTGTATCAGCCCCAGCATTTT
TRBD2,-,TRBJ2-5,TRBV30,CAWSTGPIPAGGGETQYF,TGTGCCTGGAGTACAGGACCCATCCCCGCGGGAGGGGGCGAGACCCAGTACTTC
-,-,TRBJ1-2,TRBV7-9,CASSPTTQGGYTF,TGTGCCAGCAGCCCGACTACCCAGGGGGGCTACACCTTC
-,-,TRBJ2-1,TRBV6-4,CASSDSKTSTNEQFF,TGTGCCAGCAGTGACTCGAAAACTAGTACCAATGAGCAGTTCTTC
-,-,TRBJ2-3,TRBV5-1,CASSWGPTDTQYF,TGCGCCAGCAGTTGGGGGCCCACAGATACGCAGTATTTT
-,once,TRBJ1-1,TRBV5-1,CASSLAPGLPTTEAFF,TGCGCCAGCAGCTTGGCCCCAGGTTTACCGACCACTGAAGCTTTCTTT
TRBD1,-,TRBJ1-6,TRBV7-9,CASSLYGRGHYNSPLHF,TGTGCCAGCAGCTTATACGGGAGGGGGCACTATAATTCACCCCTCCACTTT
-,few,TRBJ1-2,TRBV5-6,CASSPGDYGYTF,TGTGCCAGCAGCCCGGGCGACTATGGCTACACCTTC
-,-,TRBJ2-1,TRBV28,CASSLGGGPSYNEQFF,TGTGCCAGCAGTTTAGGGGGGGGGCCTTCCTACAATGAGCAGTTCTTC
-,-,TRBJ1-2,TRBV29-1,CSVGRGPWDYGYTF,TGCAGCGTGGGACGGGGGCCTTGGGACTATGGCTACACCTTC
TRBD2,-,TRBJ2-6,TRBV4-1,CASSQGDRGGDPYSGANVLTF,TGCGCCAGCAGCCAAGGCGATCGGGGGGGGGACCCCTACTCTGGGGCCAACGTCCTGACTTTC
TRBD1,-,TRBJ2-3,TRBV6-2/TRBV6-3,CASSYSTGGYTDTQYF,TGTGCCAGCAGTTACTCTACAGGGGGATACACAGATACGCAGTATTTT
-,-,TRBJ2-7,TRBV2,CASSPGGQLYEQYF,TGTGCCAGCAGCCCGGGGGGACAGCTATACGAGCAGTACTTC
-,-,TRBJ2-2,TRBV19,CASTSMKRGELFF,TGTGCCAGTACCTCAATGAAAAGGGGGGAGCTGTTTTTT
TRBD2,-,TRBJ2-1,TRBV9,CASSVASGSGGVGEQFF,TGTGCCAGCAGCGTAGCTAGCGGTAGCGGGGGGGTAGGGGAGCAGTTCTTC
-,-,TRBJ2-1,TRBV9,CASSGGQSSYNEQFF,TGTGCCAGCAGCGGCGGACAGAGCTCCTACAATGAGCAGTTCTTC
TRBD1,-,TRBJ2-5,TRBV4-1,CASSRTGTGGLQETQYF,TGCGCCAGCAGCCGCACCGGGACAGGGGGTCTGCAGGAGACCCAGTACTTC
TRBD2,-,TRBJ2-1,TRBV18,CASSPVAGVYNEQFF,TGTGCCAGCTCACCGGTAGCGGGAGTGTACAATGAGCAGTTCTTC
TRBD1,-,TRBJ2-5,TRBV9,CASSVGAGGVETQYF,TGTGCCAGCAGCGTAGGGGCAGGGGGCGTGGAGACCCAGTACTTC
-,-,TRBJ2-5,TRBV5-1,CASSLGLMPMYQETQYF,TGCGCCAGCAGCTTGGGGTTGATGCCAATGTACCAAGAGACCCAGTACTTC
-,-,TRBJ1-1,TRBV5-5,CASSLIGRLHAFF,TGTGCCAGCAGCTTGATAGGCAGGTTGCATGCTTTCTTT
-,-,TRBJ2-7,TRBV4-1,CASSRLNAYEQYF,TGCGCCAGCAGCCGCCTTAATGCATACGAGCAGTACTTC
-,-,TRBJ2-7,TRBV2,CATLGRASYEQYF,TGTGCCACCCTGGGAAGGGCTTCCTACGAGCAGTACTTC
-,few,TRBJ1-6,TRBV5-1,CASSLAQAPNSPLHF,TGCGCCAGCAGCTTGGCCCAGGCGCCAAATTCACCCCTCCACTTT
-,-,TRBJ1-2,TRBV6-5,CASSYSAGRSYGYTF,TGTGCCAGCAGTTATTCGGCAGGCCGAAGCTATGGCTACACCTTC
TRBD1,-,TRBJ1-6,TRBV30,CAWNRRTGLNSPLHF,TGTGCCTGGAATCGTCGGACAGGGTTGAATTCACCCCTCCACTTT
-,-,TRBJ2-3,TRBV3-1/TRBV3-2,CASSHTDTQYF,TGTGCCAGCAGCCACACAGATACGCAGTATTTT
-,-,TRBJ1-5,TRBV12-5,CASGLPGYSNQPQHF,TGTGCTAGTGGACTACCAGGGTATAGCAATCAGCCCCAGCATTTT
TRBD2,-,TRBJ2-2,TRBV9,CASSSRTSGRPNTGELFF,TGTGCCAGCAGCTCCAGGACTAGCGGGAGGCCAAACACCGGGGAGCTGTTTTTT
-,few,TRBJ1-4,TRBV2,CASSPGQLKLFF,TGTGCCAGCAGTCCTGGACAGCTAAAACTGTTTTTT
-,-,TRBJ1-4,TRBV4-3,CASSQDGGTAWNEKLFF,TGCGCCAGCAGCCAAGATGGAGGGACGGCTTGGAATGAAAAACTGTTTTTT
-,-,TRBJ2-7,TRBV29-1,CSVQPTGGGSYEQYF,TGCAGCGTTCAGCCAACGGGGGGCGGAAGCTACGAGCAGTACTTC
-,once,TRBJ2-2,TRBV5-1,CANATGELFF,TGCGCCAACGCCACCGGGGAGCTGTTTTTT
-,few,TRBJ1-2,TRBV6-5,CASSSGGPLNYGYTF,TGTGCCAGCAGCTCCGGAGGCCCCCTTAACTATGGCTACACCTTC
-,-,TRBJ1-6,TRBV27,CASSLDSPYNSPLHF,TGTGCCAGCAGTTTAGACAGCCCTTATAATTCACCCCTCCACTTT